This entry lists 27 T cell receptor beta chains sequenced from one sample in a study of shared clonotypes between healthy human individuals. Assay used: immunoSEQ multiplex PCR; TCRdb lists only in-frame clones, some missing. The repertoire holds 170,000 or so clones, with 66% as singletons. The material sequenced was memory CD4+ T cells sorted from blood. This sample's subset: CD45RA-negative fraction. These receptors all come from a man aged 25 to 45 in good health.

The V and J genes are TRBV18 and TRBJ2-1; D is undetermined. This CDR3 is built from 16 residues. The germline V gene has CDR1 KGHSH and CDR2 LQKENI. The germline V and J ends were trimmed by 3 bases and 5 bases, with 17 bases remaining between them. The CDR3 loop is CASSPRPRAQNNEQFF. CDR3 bases: TGTGCCAGCTCACCCCGACCAAGGGCACAGAACAATGAGCAGTTCTTC.

The chain combines TRBV30 with TRBJ2-7; D might be TRBD1 or TRBD2, each matching 5 bases. V lost 2 bases and J 2 bases, leaving 16 bases between the germline ends. CDR3 size: 15 residues. Germline V gene sequence: CDR1 GTSNPN, CDR2 SVGIG (reference sequence). The CDR3 region has the DNA TGTGCCTGGAGTCCCGGGGCTGTGGGGACCTACGAGCAGTACTTC. This encodes CAWSPGAVGTYEQYF.

The chain employs TRBV29-1 and TRBJ2-3; the D gene is possibly TRBD1 (6 bases). V lost 4 bases, J lost 6 bases, and 17 bases lay in between. Per germline, CDR1 SQVTM and CDR2 ANQGSEA. CDR3 size: 14 residues. CDR3 in DNA: TGCAGCGTTGGGTCCGGACAGCGGTCGGATACGCAGTATTTT. Amino acid sequence: CSVGSGQRSDTQYF.

This clone occurred once. The chain recombines TRBV6-5 with TRBJ1-4; D is unclear. Germline CDR1 and CDR2: MNHEY and SVGAGI. The CDR3 consists of 14 residues. V was cut by 3 bases and J by 4 bases, with 9 bases left in between. The chain's CDR3 is CASSYRVFNEKLFF. In nucleotides, the CDR3 is TGTGCCAGCAGTTATAGGGTCTTTAATGAAAAACTGTTTTTT.

This clone was detected ten times or more. The chain is built from TRBV5-1 and TRBJ2-7; 10 bases are a match to TRBD1. Germline V gene data show CDR1 as SGHRS and CDR2 as YFSETQ. CDR3 length: 16 amino acids. Losses at the gene ends were 4 bases for V and 0 bases for J; bases not matched to a gene: 7. The chain's CDR3 is CASSLTGTGVSYEQYF. CDR3 nucleotide sequence: TGCGCCAGCAGCCTTACCGGGACAGGGGTCTCCTACGAGCAGTACTTC.

This clone showed up just a few times. This sequence joins TRBV7-9 and TRBJ1-5, with no clear D. The V and J ends lost 5 bases and 0 bases respectively, with 8 bases between them. Germline V lookup: CDR1 SEHNR, CDR2 FQNEAQ (reference sequence). This CDR3 is built from 14 residues. In DNA form, the CDR3 reads TGTGCCAGCAGCGCCAGTTATAGCAATCAGCCCCAGCATTTT. Residues: CASSASYSNQPQHF. The complete variable domain, with remaining parts taken from reference TRBV7-9 and TRBJ1-5, reads DTGVSQNPRHKITKRGQNVTFRCDPISEHNRLYWYRQTLGQGPEFLTYFQNEAQLEKSRLLSDRFSAERPKGSFSTLEIQRTEQGDSAMYLCASSASYSNQPQHFGDGTRLSIL.

This clone was seen only once. Given a much more abundant clone one base away, this may be a read error. This chain joins TRBV7-4 and TRBJ2-3; D gene uncertain. The CDR3 is made up of 12 amino acids. With 1 base removed from V and 1 base from J, the gap between germline ends came to 0 bases. The germline V gene encodes CDR1 SGHVT and CDR2 SQSDAQ. The CDR3 DNA reads as TGTGCCAGCAGCTTAGGCACAGATACGCAGTATTTT. It translates to CASSLGTDTQYF.

The chain recombines TRBV7-3 with TRBJ2-1, with 9 bases aligning to TRBD2. The V segment lost 3 bases and the J segment 8 bases; nucleotides outside the gene matches: 8. CDR1 is SGHTA, CDR2 FQGTGA, per germline. This CDR3 has 15 residues. CDR3 bases: TGTGCCAGCAGCTTTTCTAGCGGGACTGACTATGAGCAGTTCTTC. Protein sequence: CASSFSSGTDYEQFF.

This clone was seen a single time. This chain connects TRBV6-6 to TRBJ2-7; TRBD2 matches 11 bases. The CDR3 sequence is 15 residues long. CDR1 MNHNY and CDR2 SVGAGI come from the germline V gene (reference sequence). The V segment lost 6 bases and the J segment 5 bases; nucleotides outside the gene matches: 9. CDR3 sequence: CASSHASGRFNEQYF. In DNA form, the CDR3 reads TGTGCCAGCAGCCACGCTAGCGGGAGGTTTAACGAGCAGTACTTC.

This clone was detected once. The chain carries TRBV25-1 and TRBJ1-2, with 7 positions matching TRBD1. J was trimmed by 4 bases and V by 6 bases; bases with no gene match: 2. CDR1 is MGHDK, CDR2 SYGVNS, per germline. CDR3 length: 12 residues. The chain's CDR3 is CASRGDSYGYTF. CDR3 in DNA: TGTGCCAGCAGGGGGGACAGCTATGGCTACACCTTC.

The chain is built from TRBV6-5 and TRBJ2-1; TRBD1 or TRBD2 may be the D gene (5 bases each). The V end lost 4 bases, the J end lost 0 bases, and 10 bases lay between the germline ends. The germline CDR1 and CDR2 sequences are MNHEY and SVGAGI. The CDR3 totals 15 residues. CDR3 nucleotide sequence: TGTGCCAGCAGTTTCGCTGGGGGCTCCTACAATGAGCAGTTCTTC. It codes for CASSFAGGSYNEQFF.

The V and J genes are TRBV9 and TRBJ2-1; unclear D gene. This CDR3 comprises 13 residues. Trimming removed 4 bases from V and 7 bases from J, with 12 bases in between. From germline, CDR1 is SGDLS and CDR2 YYNGEE. As DNA, the CDR3 is TGTGCCAGCAGCCTATCCCTTACAAATGAGCAGTTCTTC. Its translation: CASSLSLTNEQFF.

The chain couples TRBV5-4 to TRBJ2-1; D possibly corresponds to TRBD2 (6 bases). Germline V gene lookup returns CDR1 SGHNT and CDR2 YYREEE (reference sequence). V lost 4 bases, J lost 8 bases, and 22 bases lay in between. There are 16 residues in the CDR3. CDR3 nucleotide sequence: TGTGCCAGCAGCCCCCGTGTGAGGGACTGGGGGGATGAGCAGTTCTTC. The encoded protein is CASSPRVRDWGDEQFF. Looking up the rest from reference TRBV5-4 and TRBJ2-1 gives the full variable domain: ETGVTQSPTHLIKTRGQQVTLRCSSQSGHNTVSWYQQALGQGPQFIFQYYREEENGRGNFPPRFSGLQFPNYSSELNVNALELDDSALYLCASSPRVRDWGDEQFFGPGTRLTVL.

The chain combines TRBV27 with TRBJ1-2; D perhaps matches TRBD1 (5 bases). CDR1 is MNHEY, CDR2 SMNVEV, per germline (reference sequence). V lost 6 bases, J lost 2 bases, and 10 bases lay in between. The CDR3 has 13 residues. CDR3 bases: TGTGCCAGCAGACCCGACAGAAACTATGGCTACACCTTC. It yields the protein CASRPDRNYGYTF.

V gene TRBV13 combines with J gene TRBJ2-4; tentatively, D is TRBD2 (6 bases). Deletions cut 4 bases from V and 4 bases from J, with 17 bases between. CDR3 length equals 16 residues. Per germline, CDR1 PRHDT and CDR2 FYEKMQ (reference sequence). The CDR3 loop is CASSSLGSGLKNIQYF. In DNA, the CDR3 is TGTGCCAGCAGCTCCCTGGGTAGCGGATTGAAAAACATTCAGTACTTC.

This chain connects TRBV18 to TRBJ2-7, with D uncertain. Germline CDR1 KGHSH, CDR2 LQKENI. The V gene lost 3 bases and the J gene lost 3 bases, with 21 bases spanning the gap. The CDR3 is made up of 17 amino acids. The CDR3 nucleotides read TGTGCCAGCTCACCTAAGCGTGTCACTGGGATTAACTACGAGCAGTACTTC. It yields the protein CASSPKRVTGINYEQYF.

The chain combines TRBV7-2 with TRBJ2-7; TRBD1 is a possible D gene (5 bases). Per germline, CDR1 SGHTA and CDR2 FQGNSA. Trimming removed 1 base from V and 2 bases from J, with 12 bases in between. The CDR3 consists of 15 residues. In nucleotides, the CDR3 is TGTGCCAGCAGCTTAGTCCAGGGATATACCTACGAGCAGTACTTC. Amino acids: CASSLVQGYTYEQYF.

The CDR3: CASSSVGTGSEKLFF. The CDR3, as DNA: TGTGCCAGTAGTTCCGTCGGGACAGGAAGCGAAAAACTGTTTTTT. This chain connects TRBV19 to TRBJ1-4, with 8 bases fitting TRBD1. The CDR3 spans 15 residues. The germline V gene encodes CDR1 LNHDA and CDR2 SQIVND (reference sequence). V shed 5 bases, J shed 8 bases, and the junction held 10 bases outside the gene matches.

The chain has TRBV7-9 and TRBJ1-1; TRBD1 is a possible D gene (5 bases). V gave up 3 bases and J gave up 1 base, with 9 bases separating them. The CDR3 is 14 residues long. Looked up from germline, CDR1 is SEHNR and CDR2 is FQNEAQ (reference sequence). The CDR3 coding sequence is TGTGCCAGCAGCTTCGGGACTACGAACACTGAAGCTTTCTTT. This encodes CASSFGTTNTEAFF.

This clone has just a few counts. This chain connects TRBV9 to TRBJ2-4; D call uncertain. The V end was cut by 3 bases, the J end by 0 bases, with 7 bases between. Germline CDR1 reads SGDLS; CDR2 reads YYNGEE. CDR3 length equals 14 residues. DNA of the CDR3: TGTGCCAGCAGCGCTTCGGGAGCCAAAAACATTCAGTACTTC. Its protein product is CASSASGAKNIQYF.

This clone has only a few counts. This chain joins TRBV11-2 and TRBJ2-1, with 10 positions matching TRBD1. Losses at the gene ends were 4 bases for V and 7 bases for J; bases not matched to a gene: 10. The CDR3 loop spans 16 amino acids. Germline assignment: CDR1 SGHAT and CDR2 FQNNGV. CDR3 sequence (DNA): TGTGCCAGCAGCTACCCATATCGGACAGGGGGTAATGAGCAGTTCTTC. Amino acids: CASSYPYRTGGNEQFF. Combining the CDR3 with reference TRBV11-2 and TRBJ2-1 gives the whole variable domain EAGVAQSPRYKIIEKRQSVAFWCNPISGHATLYWYQQILGQGPKLLIQFQNNGVVDDSQLPKDRFSAERLKGVDSTLKIQPAKLEDSAVYLCASSYPYRTGGNEQFFGPGTRLTVL.

In DNA, the CDR3 is TGTGCCAGCAGCTTAGACCCCCAAACAGGGGGCGCGTTAGGTCGGTACTTC. Amino acid sequence: CASSLDPQTGGALGRYF. The chain couples TRBV11-2 to TRBJ2-7; 9 nucleotides line up with TRBD1. J was trimmed by 12 bases and V by 0 bases; bases with no gene match: 18. Germline V gene data show CDR1 as SGHAT and CDR2 as FQNNGV. CDR3 size: 17 residues.

The gene calls are TRBV7-6 and TRBJ1-2; D ambiguous. CDR1 and CDR2 from the germline V gene are SGHVS and FNYEAQ. The CDR3 is 13 residues long. V was pared by 2 bases and J by 4 bases, with 8 bases between. In DNA, the CDR3 is TGTGCCAGCAGCTTATTTGAGGGCTATGGCTACACCTTC. This codes for CASSLFEGYGYTF.

This clone appeared a few times. One end of the junction varies from germline; a read error may be responsible. This chain uses TRBV7-2 with TRBJ2-1; tentatively, D is TRBD2 (5 bases). Germline V gene sequence: CDR1 SGHTA, CDR2 FQGNSA. The length of the CDR3 is 11 residues. The CDR3, as DNA: TGTGCCAGCAGCTCCGGACTGGGTTCGGTCTTC. Translating it yields CASSSGLGSVF.

The V and J genes are TRBV7-9 and TRBJ2-7; possibly TRBD1 for D (6 bases). The CDR3 is 12 amino acids. Trimming took 4 bases from V and 5 from J, leaving 9 bases between them. Germline loops: CDR1 SEHNR, CDR2 FQNEAQ (reference sequence). The chain's CDR3 is CASSSQGHEQYF. In DNA form, the CDR3 reads TGTGCCAGCAGCTCACAGGGTCACGAGCAGTACTTC.

This clone was observed a single time. This chain uses TRBV5-1 with TRBJ2-3, with 7 bases that match TRBD1. Germline V gene lookup returns CDR1 SGHRS and CDR2 YFSETQ. This CDR3 spans 16 amino acids. Trimming at V came to 0 bases and at J to 2 bases, leaving 6 bases not matched to a gene. The CDR3 reads CASSLGQGHLTDTQYF. The DNA for the CDR3 is TGCGCCAGCAGCTTGGGACAGGGACACCTCACAGATACGCAGTATTTT.

The chain has TRBV7-2 and TRBJ2-1; the D gene is possibly TRBD2 (5 bases). V lost 5 bases to trimming and J lost 3 bases, with 11 bases between them. The germline V gene encodes CDR1 SGHTA and CDR2 FQGNSA. This CDR3 has 14 residues. The chain's CDR3 is CASSLRGFYNEQFF. The CDR3 DNA is TGTGCCAGCAGCCTTCGGGGATTCTACAATGAGCAGTTCTTC.